This T cell receptor (beta chain) stems from a study of early T cells in non-severe SARS-CoV-2 infection. At the level of the study: The sequenced material was bulk RNA from unsorted whole blood, and its chains were unpaired.

Only a few counts were recorded for this clonotype. Each single cDNA molecule received a unique molecular identifier. Via MiXCR, TCRdb re-called the 5' RACE reads, giving one row per CDR3 protein. The sample includes about 69,000 distinct CDR3 sequences, about 10% of them seen just once. With 2 bases removed from V and 2 bases from J, the gap between germline ends came to 7 bases. CDR1 DFQATT and CDR2 SNEGSKA come from the germline V gene (reference sequence). This CDR3 is built from 13 residues. V gene TRBV20-1 combines with J gene TRBJ1-5, with unresolved D. This TCR derives from an adult who was a healthcare worker with PCR-confirmed SARS-CoV-2 infection or an uninfected control (not recorded which). The specimen sequenced was whole blood. CDR3 residues: CSARRGGNQPQHF. DNA for the CDR3: TGCAGTGCTAGACGCGGGGGCAATCAGCCCCAGCATTTT.